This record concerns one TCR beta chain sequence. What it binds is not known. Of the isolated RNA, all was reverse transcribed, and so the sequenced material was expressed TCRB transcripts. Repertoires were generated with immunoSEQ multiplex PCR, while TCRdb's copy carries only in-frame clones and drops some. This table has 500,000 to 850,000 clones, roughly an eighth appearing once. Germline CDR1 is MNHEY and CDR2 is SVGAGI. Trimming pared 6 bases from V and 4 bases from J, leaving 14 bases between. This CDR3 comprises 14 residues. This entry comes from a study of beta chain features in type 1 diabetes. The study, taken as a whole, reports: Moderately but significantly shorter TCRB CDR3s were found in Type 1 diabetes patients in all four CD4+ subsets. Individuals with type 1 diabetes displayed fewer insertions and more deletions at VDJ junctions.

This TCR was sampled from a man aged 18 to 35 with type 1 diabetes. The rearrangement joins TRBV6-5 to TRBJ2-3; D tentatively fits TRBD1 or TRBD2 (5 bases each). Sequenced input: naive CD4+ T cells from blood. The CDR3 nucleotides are TGTGCCAGCAGGGGGGTTAACGAGGCAGATACGCAGTATTTT. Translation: CASRGVNEADTQYF.